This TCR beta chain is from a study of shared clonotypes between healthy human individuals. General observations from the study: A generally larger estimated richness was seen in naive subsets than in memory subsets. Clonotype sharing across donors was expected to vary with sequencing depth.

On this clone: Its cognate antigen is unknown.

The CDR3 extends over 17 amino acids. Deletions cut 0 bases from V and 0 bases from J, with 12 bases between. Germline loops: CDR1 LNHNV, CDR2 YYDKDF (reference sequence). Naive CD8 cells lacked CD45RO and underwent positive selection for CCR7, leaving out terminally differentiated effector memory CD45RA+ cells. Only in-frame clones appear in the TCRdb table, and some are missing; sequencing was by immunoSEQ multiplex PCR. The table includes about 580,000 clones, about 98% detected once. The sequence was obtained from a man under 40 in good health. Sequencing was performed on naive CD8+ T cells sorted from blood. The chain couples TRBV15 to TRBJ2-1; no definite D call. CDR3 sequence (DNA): TGTGCCACCAGCAGAGACCCCATCTGGAGCTCCTACAATGAGCAGTTCTTC. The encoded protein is CATSRDPIWSSYNEQFF.